This T cell receptor (beta chain) was sequenced for a study of T cells in Graves' hyperthyroidism and ophthalmopathy. The V end was cut by 6 bases, the J end by 0 bases, with 9 bases between. CDR1 is MNHEY and CDR2 is SMNVEV in the germline V gene (reference sequence). CDR3 size: 14 residues. It was RNA transcripts that yielded the amplified TCR beta CDR3 regions. HTBI primers drove first-round RT-PCR of the TCR CDR3. TCRdb used MiXCR to reprocess the multiplex PCR reads, holding one entry per CDR3 protein. The sample contains around 620,000 distinct CDR3 sequences, about 17% of which appear only once. 8.5 to 10 ml of fresh peripheral blood supplied the PBMCs. This clonotype occurred many times.

The rearrangement uses TRBV27 and TRBJ2-4; D is uncertain. The sequenced material came from blood. The receptor comes from a woman in her 30s with Graves' hyperthyroidism. CDR3 sequence reads: CASRPVPAKNIQYF. The DNA for the CDR3 is TGTGCCAGCAGGCCCGTTCCAGCCAAAAACATTCAGTACTTC.